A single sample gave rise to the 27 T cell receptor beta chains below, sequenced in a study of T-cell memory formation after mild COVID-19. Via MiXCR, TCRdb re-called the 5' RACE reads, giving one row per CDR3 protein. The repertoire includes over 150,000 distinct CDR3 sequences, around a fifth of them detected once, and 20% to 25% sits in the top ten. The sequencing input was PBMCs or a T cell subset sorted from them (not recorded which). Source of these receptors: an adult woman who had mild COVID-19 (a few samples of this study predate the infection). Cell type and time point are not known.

CDR3 DNA: TGTGCCAGCAGCAAAGAGGGAGACGTGGAGGGACCACGCACAGATACGCAGTATTTT. Translation: CASSKEGDVEGPRTDTQYF. The rearrangement joins TRBV21-1 to TRBJ2-3; TRBD2 reflects the table's D call only, with no check against the DNA. TRBV21-1 is a known pseudogene. The CDR3 totals 19 residues.

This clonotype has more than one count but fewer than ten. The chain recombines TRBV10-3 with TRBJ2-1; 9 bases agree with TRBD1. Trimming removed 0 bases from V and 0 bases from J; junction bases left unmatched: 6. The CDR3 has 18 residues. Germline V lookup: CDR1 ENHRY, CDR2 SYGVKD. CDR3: CAISESNWGQGSYNEQFF. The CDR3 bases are TGTGCCATCAGTGAGTCGAACTGGGGACAGGGCTCCTACAATGAGCAGTTCTTC.

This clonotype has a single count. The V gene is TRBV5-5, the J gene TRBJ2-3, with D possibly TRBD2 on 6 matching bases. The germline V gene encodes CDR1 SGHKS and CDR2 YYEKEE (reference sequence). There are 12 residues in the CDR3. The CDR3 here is CTTGVSTDTQYF. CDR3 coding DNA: TGTACTACGGGAGTCAGCACAGATACGCAGTATTTT. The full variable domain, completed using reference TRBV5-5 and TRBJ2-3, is DAGVTQSPTHLIKTRGQQVTLRCSPISGHKSVSWYQQVLGQGPQFIFQYYEKEERGRGNFPDRFSARQFPNYSSELNVNALLLGDSALYLCTTGVSTDTQYFGPGTRLTVL.

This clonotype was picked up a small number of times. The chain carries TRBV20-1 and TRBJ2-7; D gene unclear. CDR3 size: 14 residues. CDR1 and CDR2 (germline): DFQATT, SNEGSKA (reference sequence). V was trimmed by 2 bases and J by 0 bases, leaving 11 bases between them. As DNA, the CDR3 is TGCAGTGCTAGATTAGACTTTAGCTCCTACGAGCAGTACTTC. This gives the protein CSARLDFSSYEQYF.

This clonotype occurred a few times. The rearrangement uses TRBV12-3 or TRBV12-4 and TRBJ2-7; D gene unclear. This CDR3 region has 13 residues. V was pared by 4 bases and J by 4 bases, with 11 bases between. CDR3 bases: TGTGCCAGCAGTTCCGGAACCCTATACGAGCAGTACTTC. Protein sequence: CASSSGTLYEQYF.

The CDR3 loop is CASSFQGSGELFF. CDR3 DNA sequence: TGTGCCAGCAGTTTTCAGGGATCCGGGGAGCTGTTTTTT. The chain uses TRBV6-6 and TRBJ2-2; weak D call: TRBD1 (5 bases). With 4 bases removed from V and 6 bases from J, the gap between germline ends came to 9 bases. The germline gives CDR1 MNHNY, CDR2 SVGAGI (reference sequence). The CDR3 extends over 13 amino acids.

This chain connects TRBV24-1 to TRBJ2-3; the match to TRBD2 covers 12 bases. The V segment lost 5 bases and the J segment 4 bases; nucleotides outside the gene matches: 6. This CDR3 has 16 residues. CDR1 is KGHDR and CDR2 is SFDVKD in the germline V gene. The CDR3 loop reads CATSARTSGISDTQYF. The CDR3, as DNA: TGTGCCACCAGTGCGAGGACTAGCGGGATATCAGATACGCAGTATTTT.

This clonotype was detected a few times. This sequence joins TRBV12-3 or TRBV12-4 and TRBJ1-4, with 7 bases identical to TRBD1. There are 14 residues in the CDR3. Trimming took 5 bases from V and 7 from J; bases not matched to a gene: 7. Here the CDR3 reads CASSQTGRGEKLFF. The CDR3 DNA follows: TGTGCCAGCAGTCAGACAGGGCGAGGTGAAAAACTGTTTTTT.

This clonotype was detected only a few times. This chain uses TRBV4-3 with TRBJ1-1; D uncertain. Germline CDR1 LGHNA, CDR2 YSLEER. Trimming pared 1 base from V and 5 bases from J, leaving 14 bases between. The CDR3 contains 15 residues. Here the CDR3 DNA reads TGCGCCAGCAGCCAAGTTACCCACTCAACAACTGAAGCTTTCTTT. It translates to CASSQVTHSTTEAFF.

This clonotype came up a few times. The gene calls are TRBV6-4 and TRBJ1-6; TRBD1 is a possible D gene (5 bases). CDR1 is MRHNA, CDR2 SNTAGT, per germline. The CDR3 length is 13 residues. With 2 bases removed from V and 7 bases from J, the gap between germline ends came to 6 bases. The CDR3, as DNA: TGTGCCAGCAGTGACCGGGACAATTCACCCCTCCACTTT. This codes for CASSDRDNSPLHF.

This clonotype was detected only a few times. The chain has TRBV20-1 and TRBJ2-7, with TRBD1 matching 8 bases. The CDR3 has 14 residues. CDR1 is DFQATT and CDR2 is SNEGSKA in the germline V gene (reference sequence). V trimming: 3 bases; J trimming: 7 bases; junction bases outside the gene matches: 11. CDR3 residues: CSASQYSGGIEQYF. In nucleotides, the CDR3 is TGCAGTGCTAGTCAGTACTCAGGGGGCATTGAGCAGTACTTC.

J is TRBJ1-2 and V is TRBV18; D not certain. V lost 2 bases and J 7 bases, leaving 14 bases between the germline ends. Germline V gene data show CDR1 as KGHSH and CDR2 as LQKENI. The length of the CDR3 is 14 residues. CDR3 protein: CASSPSYYNTGYTF. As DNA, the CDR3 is TGTGCCAGCTCACCATCGTATTACAATACTGGCTACACCTTC. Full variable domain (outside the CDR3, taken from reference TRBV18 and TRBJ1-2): NAGVMQNPRHLVRRRGQEARLRCSPMKGHSHVYWYRQLPEEGLKFMVYLQKENIIDESGMPKERFSAEFPKEGPSILRIQQVVRGDSAAYFCASSPSYYNTGYTFGSGTRLTVV.

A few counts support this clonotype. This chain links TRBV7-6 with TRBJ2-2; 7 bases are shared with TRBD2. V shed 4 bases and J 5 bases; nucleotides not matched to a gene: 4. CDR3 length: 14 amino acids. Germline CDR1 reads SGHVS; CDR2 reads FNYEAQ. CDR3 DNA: TGTGCCAGCAGCTGGGCGGGGGAAACCGGGGAGCTGTTTTTT. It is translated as CASSWAGETGELFF.

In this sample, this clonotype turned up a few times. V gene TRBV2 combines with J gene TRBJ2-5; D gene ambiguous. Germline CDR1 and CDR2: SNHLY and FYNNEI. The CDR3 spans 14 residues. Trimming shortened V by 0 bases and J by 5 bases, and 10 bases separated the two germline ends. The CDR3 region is CASSEAPLVETQYF. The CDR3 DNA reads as TGTGCCAGCAGTGAAGCGCCCCTGGTGGAGACCCAGTACTTC.

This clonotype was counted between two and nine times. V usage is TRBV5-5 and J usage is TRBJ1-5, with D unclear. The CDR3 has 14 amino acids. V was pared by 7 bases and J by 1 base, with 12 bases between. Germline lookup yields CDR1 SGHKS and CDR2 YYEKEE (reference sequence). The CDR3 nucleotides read TGTGCCAGCGGACTAGGAGACAGCAATCAGCCCCAGCATTTT. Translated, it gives CASGLGDSNQPQHF.

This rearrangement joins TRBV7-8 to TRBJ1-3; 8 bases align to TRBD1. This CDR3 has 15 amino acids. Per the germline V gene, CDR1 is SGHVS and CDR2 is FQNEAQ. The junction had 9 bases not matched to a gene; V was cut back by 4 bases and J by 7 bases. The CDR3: CASSSTGTGGNTIYF. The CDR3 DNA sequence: TGTGCCAGCAGCTCAACGGGTACAGGGGGGAACACCATATATTTT.

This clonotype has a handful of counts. The CDR3 sequence is CASSIGRASTDTQYF. CDR3 nucleotide sequence: TGTGCCAGCAGTATCGGACGAGCTAGCACAGATACGCAGTATTTT. The rearrangement links TRBV12-3 or TRBV12-4 to TRBJ2-3; D is unclear. This CDR3 is 15 amino acids long. V dropped 5 bases and J dropped 0 bases, with 12 bases sitting between them.

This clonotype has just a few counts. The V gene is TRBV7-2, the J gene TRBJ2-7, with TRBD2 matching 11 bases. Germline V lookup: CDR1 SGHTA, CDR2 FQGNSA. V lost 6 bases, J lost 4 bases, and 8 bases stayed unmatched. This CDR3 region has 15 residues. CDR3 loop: CASRVHSGGAYEQYF. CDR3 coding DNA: TGTGCCAGCAGAGTACATAGCGGGGGGGCTTACGAGCAGTACTTC.

This CDR3 is CASSLDNTGWSTDTQYF. As DNA, the CDR3 is TGTGCCAGCAGCTTAGATAATACGGGGTGGAGCACAGATACGCAGTATTTT. V gene TRBV11-2 combines with J gene TRBJ2-3; weak D call: TRBD2 (5 bases). V was clipped by 0 bases and J by 0 bases, with 13 bases between them. The germline gives CDR1 SGHAT, CDR2 FQNNGV. The CDR3 is 17 amino acids. Full variable domain (outside the CDR3, taken from reference TRBV11-2 and TRBJ2-3): EAGVAQSPRYKIIEKRQSVAFWCNPISGHATLYWYQQILGQGPKLLIQFQNNGVVDDSQLPKDRFSAERLKGVDSTLKIQPAKLEDSAVYLCASSLDNTGWSTDTQYFGPGTRLTVL.

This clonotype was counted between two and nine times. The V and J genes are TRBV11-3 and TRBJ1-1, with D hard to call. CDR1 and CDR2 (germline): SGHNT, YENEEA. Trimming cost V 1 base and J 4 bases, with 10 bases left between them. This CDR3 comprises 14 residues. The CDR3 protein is CASSLANYGTEAFF. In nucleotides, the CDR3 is TGTGCCAGCAGCTTAGCGAATTATGGCACTGAAGCTTTCTTT.

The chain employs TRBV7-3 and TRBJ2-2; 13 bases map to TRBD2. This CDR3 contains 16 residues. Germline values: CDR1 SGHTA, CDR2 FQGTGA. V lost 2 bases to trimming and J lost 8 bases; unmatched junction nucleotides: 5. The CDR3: CASSLVGLAGTGELFF. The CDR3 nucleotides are TGTGCCAGCAGCTTAGTGGGACTAGCGGGGACAGGGGAGCTGTTTTTT.

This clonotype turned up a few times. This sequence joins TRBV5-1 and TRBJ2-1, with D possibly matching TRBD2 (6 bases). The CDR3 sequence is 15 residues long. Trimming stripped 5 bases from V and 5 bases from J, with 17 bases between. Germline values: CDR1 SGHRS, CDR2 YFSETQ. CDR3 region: CASSRGSGLNNEQFF. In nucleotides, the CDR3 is TGCGCCAGCAGTCGCGGATCGGGACTGAACAATGAGCAGTTCTTC.

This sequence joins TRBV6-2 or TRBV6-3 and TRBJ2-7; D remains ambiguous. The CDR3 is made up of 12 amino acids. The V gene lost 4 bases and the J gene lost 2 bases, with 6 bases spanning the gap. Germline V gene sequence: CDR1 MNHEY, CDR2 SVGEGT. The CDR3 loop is CASSWKPYEQYF. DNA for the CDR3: TGTGCCAGCAGTTGGAAACCCTACGAGCAGTACTTC.

The CDR3 DNA follows: TGTGCCAGCAGCCAAGTCAAGGTATCGAGGACCGGGGAGCTGTTTTTT. Encoded protein: CASSQVKVSRTGELFF. This rearrangement joins TRBV3-1 to TRBJ2-2; no reliable D call. This CDR3 contains 16 residues. Trimming removed 1 base from V and 5 bases from J, with 14 bases in between. Per the germline V gene, CDR1 is LGHDT and CDR2 is YNNKEL (reference sequence).

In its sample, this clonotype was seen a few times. In nucleotides, the CDR3 is TGTGCCAGCAGCTTAGCCGGCGGGACACCCTACGCGAACACCGGGGAGCTGTTTTTT. As protein: CASSLAGGTPYANTGELFF. V usage is TRBV7-6 and J usage is TRBJ2-2; D is possibly TRBD1 or TRBD2 (6 bases each). CDR3 length equals 19 residues. Trimming stripped 0 bases from V and 0 bases from J, with 17 bases between. Germline V gives CDR1 SGHVS, CDR2 FNYEAQ. The full variable domain, with the rest looked up from reference TRBV7-6 and TRBJ2-2, is GAGVSQSPRYKVTKRGQDVALRCDPISGHVSLYWYRQALGQGPEFLTYFNYEAQQDKSGLPNDRFSAERPEGSISTLTIQRTEQRDSAMYRCASSLAGGTPYANTGELFFGEGSRLTVL.

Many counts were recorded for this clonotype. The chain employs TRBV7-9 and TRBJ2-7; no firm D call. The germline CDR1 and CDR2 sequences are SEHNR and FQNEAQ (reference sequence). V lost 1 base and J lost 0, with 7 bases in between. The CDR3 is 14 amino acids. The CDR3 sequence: CASSLGVSSYEQYF. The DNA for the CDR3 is TGTGCCAGCAGCTTAGGGGTCTCCTCCTACGAGCAGTACTTC.

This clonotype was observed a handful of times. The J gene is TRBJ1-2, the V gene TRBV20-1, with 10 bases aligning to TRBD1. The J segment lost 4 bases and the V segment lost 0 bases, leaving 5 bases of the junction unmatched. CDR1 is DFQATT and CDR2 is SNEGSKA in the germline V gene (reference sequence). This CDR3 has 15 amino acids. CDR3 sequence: CSARDERDRGYGYTF. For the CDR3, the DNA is TGCAGTGCTAGAGATGAACGGGACAGGGGCTATGGCTACACCTTC.